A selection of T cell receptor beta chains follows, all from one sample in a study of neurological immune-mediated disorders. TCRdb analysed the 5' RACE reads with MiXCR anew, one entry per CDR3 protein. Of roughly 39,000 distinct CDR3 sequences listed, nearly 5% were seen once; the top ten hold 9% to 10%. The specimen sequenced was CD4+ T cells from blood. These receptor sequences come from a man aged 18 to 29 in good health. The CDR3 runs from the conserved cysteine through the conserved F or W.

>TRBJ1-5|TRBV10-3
CAISESNRGYQPQHF
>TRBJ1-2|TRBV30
CAWQTGPYGYTF
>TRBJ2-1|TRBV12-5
CASRSGLAGNEQFF
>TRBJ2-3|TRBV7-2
CASSRAFLGGGEDTQYF
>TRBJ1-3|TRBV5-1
CASSVTGASGNTIYF
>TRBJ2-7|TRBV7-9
CARSKENESNEQYF
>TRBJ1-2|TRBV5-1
CASSLVDSGNGYTF
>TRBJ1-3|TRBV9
CASSGGLATSGNTIYF
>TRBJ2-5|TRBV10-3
CAISQIDVKETQYF
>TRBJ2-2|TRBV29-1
CSVDKGQGVGTGELFF
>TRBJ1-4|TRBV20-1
CSARDPQGATNEKLFF
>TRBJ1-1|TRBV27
CASSFTGDTEAFF
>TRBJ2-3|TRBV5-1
CASSERGDYTDTQYF
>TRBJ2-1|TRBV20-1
CSAPGKREQFF
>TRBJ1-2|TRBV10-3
CAISVTTGDYGYTF
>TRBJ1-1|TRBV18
CASSPPRSRTEAFF
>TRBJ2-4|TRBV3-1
CASRGWGGNIQYF
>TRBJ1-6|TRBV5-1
CASSDGTQNSPLHF
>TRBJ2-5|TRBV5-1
CASSIPERSEETQYF
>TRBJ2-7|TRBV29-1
CSVETGGYEQYF
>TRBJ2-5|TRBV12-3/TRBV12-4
CASRSDAGRPQYF
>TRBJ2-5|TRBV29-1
CSVETSQETQYF
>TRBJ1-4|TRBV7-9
CASRTRDSEKLFF
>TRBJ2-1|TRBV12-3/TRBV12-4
CATAWARDNEQFF
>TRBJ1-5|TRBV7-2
CASSAGQNYQPQHF
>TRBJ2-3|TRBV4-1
CASSPTGITDTQYF
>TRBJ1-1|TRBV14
CASSQEGREGMNTEAFF
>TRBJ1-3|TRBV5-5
CASSADFFSGNTIYF
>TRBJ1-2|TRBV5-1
CASSSWDRAYGYTF